These 3 T cell receptor beta chains were all obtained from the same sample, sequenced in a study of T cells after yellow fever vaccination. TCRdb called the 5' RACE reads again in MiXCR, with one record for every CDR3 protein. The sample yields over 150,000 distinct CDR3 sequences, approximately 6.2% seen once. The material sequenced was CD4+ T cells sorted from PBMCs, taken on the day of the first yellow fever vaccination. Receptors originate from a man aged 18 to 30 who received the YFV17D yellow fever vaccine.

This clonotype was observed at least ten times. This chain links TRBV5-1 with TRBJ2-1; no definite D call. The CDR3 is 14 residues long. V was clipped by 1 base and J by 8 bases, with 13 bases between them. Germline CDR1 SGHRS, CDR2 YFSETQ. Here the CDR3 reads CASSLRVLGDEQFF. In DNA, the CDR3 is TGCGCCAGCAGCTTGAGGGTTTTAGGTGATGAGCAGTTCTTC.

This clonotype was detected a few times. The rearrangement uses TRBV5-4 and TRBJ2-7; the D is unclear. The CDR3 has 14 residues. Trimming cost V 3 bases and J 7 bases, with 17 bases left between them. In germline, CDR1 is SGHNT, CDR2 YYREEE (reference sequence). The CDR3 protein is CASSCLIGPWEQYV. In DNA, the CDR3 is TGTGCCAGCAGCTGTCTAATTGGTCCGTGGGAGCAGTACGTC.

Ten or more counts support this clonotype. This chain links TRBV20-1 with TRBJ2-2, with TRBD1 matching over 7 bases. The CDR3 is 14 residues long. The V segment lost 2 bases and the J segment 7 bases; nucleotides outside the gene matches: 7. Germline CDR1 and CDR2: DFQATT and SNEGSKA (reference sequence). The CDR3 spells CSARPTGYNGELFF. CDR3 nucleotides: TGCAGTGCTAGACCGACAGGGTATAACGGGGAGCTGTTTTTT.